This TCR beta chain was sequenced in a study of T cell responses to AZD1222 COVID-19 vaccine. Study-wide points: Spike-specific TCRs gained breadth and depth after people received two AZD1222 doses. It was only after the peak T cell response that any repertoires were sampled.

CDR1 and CDR2 (germline): MDHEN, SYDVKM. The CDR3 spans 17 residues. Trimming cost V 4 bases and J 6 bases; bases outside gene matches: 16. This clone was detected once. The antigen remains undetermined. Libraries were prepared by immunoSEQ multiplex PCR; TCRdb keeps only in-frame clonotypes and omits some of them. The sample lists 250,000 to 300,000 clones, 94% occurring once. Here the sequenced sample was peripheral blood, taken 28 days after the second AZD1222 dose. The sequence derives from an adult who received the AZD1222 COVID-19 vaccine. The chain carries TRBV28 and TRBJ1-1, with TRBD1 matching over 8 bases. In DNA form, the CDR3 reads TGTGCCAGCAGTTATACCACGACAGGGGCACTTGGGGCTGAAGCTTTCTTT. Translation: CASSYTTTGALGAEAFF. Supplemented by reference TRBV28 and TRBJ1-1, the full variable domain reads DVKVTQSSRYLVKRTGEKVFLECVQDMDHENMFWYRQDPGLGLRLIYFSYDVKMKEKGDIPEGYSVSREKKERFSLILESASTNQTSMYLCASSYTTTGALGAEAFFGQGTRLTVV.